This T cell receptor (beta chain) appears in the sequencing data of a study of post-analysis software for immune sequencing data. General study findings and limits: In multiple sclerosis, normalized Chao1 diversity was significantly below that of controls. A few TRBV segments were significantly more frequent in patients than in controls. TRBV5-6, TRBV5-1 and TRBV20-1 were among these segments.

Prepared libraries of TCR beta cDNA carried unique molecular identifiers. Once about 0.95 to 10 million T cells were used, some 500,000 cDNA molecules resulted. A single record per CDR3 protein comes from TCRdb applying MiXCR to the PCR reads. The repertoire holds roughly 800,000 distinct CDR3 sequences, with approximately 53% as singletons. The CDR3 is 13 residues long. The germline gives CDR1 SEHNR, CDR2 FQNEAQ (reference sequence). The trim removed 5 bases at V and 7 bases at J, leaving 8 bases unmatched. As concerns this clonotype: The antigen is not known.

The V call is TRBV7-9, the J call TRBJ2-7, with 7 bases matching TRBD1. Material for sequencing was blood. The receptor was isolated from a girl aged 10 to 17 with multiple sclerosis. Here the CDR3 reads CASSVDRSLEQYF. For the CDR3, the DNA is TGTGCCAGCAGCGTGGACAGGAGCCTTGAGCAGTACTTC.